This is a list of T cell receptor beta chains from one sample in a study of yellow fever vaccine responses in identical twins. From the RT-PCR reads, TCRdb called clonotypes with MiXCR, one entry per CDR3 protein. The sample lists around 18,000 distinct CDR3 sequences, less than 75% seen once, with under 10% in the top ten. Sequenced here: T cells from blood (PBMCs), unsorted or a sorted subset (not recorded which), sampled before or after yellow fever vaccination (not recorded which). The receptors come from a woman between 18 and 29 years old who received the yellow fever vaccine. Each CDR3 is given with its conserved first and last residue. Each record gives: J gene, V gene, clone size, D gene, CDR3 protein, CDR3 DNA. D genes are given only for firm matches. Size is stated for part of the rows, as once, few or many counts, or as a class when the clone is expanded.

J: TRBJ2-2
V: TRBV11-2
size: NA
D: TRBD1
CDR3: CASSPRDRGIGELFF
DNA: TGTGCCAGCAGCCCCCGGGACAGGGGCATAGGGGAGCTGTTTTTT

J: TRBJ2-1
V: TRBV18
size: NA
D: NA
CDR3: CASSPRDEQFF
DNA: TGTGCCAGCTCACCAAGGGATGAGCAGTTCTTC

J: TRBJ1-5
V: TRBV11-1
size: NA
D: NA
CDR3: CASSLVGSNQPQHF
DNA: TGTGCCAGCAGCTTAGTGGGGAGCAATCAGCCCCAGCATTTT

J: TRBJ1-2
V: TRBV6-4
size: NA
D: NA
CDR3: CASSDSAGIGYGYTF
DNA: TGTGCCAGCAGTGACTCAGCGGGAATTGGGTATGGCTACACCTTC

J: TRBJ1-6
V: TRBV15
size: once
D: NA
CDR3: CATSREVTYNSPLHF
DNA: TGTGCCACCAGCAGAGAGGTGACTTATAATTCACCCCTCCACTTT

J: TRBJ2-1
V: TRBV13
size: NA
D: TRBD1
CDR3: CASTRQGYNEQFF
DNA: TGTGCCAGCACCCGACAGGGCTACAATGAGCAGTTCTTC

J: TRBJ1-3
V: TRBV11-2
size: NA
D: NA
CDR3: CASSLGQSDTIYF
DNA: TGTGCCAGCAGCTTAGGACAGTCGGACACCATATATTTT

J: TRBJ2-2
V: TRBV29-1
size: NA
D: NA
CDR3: CSARTGRGELFF
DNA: TGCAGCGCCAGAACCGGGAGAGGGGAGCTGTTTTTT

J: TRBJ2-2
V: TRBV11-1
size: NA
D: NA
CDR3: CASSLGGTADTGELFF
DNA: TGTGCCAGCAGCTTAGGAGGGACGGCGGACACCGGGGAGCTGTTTTTT

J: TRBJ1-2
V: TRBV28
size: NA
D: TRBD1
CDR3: CASSSPAITGGYGYTF
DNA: TGTGCCAGCAGTTCCCCGGCTATTACAGGGGGATACGGCTACACCTTC

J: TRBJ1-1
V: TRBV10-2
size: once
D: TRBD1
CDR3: CASSSSTGYTEAFF
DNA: TGCGCCAGCAGTTCCTCGACAGGGTACACTGAAGCTTTCTTT

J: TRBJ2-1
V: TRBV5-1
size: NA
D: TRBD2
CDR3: CASSYSGRASYNEQFF
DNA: TGCGCCAGCAGTTATAGCGGGAGGGCCAGTTACAATGAGCAGTTCTTC

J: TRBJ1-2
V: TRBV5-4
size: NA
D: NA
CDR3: CASSFSAGGGYTF
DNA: TGTGCCAGCAGCTTTTCAGCCGGGGGAGGCTACACCTTC